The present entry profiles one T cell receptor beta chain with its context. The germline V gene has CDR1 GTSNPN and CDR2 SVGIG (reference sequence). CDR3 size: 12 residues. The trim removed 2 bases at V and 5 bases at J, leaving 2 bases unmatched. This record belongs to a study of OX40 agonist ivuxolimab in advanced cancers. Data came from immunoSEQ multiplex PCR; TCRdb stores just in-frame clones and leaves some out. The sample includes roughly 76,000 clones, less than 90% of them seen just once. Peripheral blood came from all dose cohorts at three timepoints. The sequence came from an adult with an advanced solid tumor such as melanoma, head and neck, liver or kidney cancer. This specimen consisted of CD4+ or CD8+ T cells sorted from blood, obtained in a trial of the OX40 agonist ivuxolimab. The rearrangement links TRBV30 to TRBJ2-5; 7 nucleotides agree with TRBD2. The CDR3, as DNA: TGTGCCTGGAGTCCGACTAGCGAGACCCAGTACTTC. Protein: CAWSPTSETQYF.